The 5 T cell receptor beta chains below all came from one sample that was sequenced in a study of blood T cell repertoires in COVID-19. Measured with immunoSEQ multiplex PCR; TCRdb has only the in-frame clones, and not every one. The sample shows 75,000 to 90,000 clones, 91% of them seen only once. Sample: peripheral blood. Receptors originate from a woman aged 45-60 years in a cohort sampled during active COVID-19.

The chain joins TRBV28 to TRBJ1-2; 10 bases are shared with TRBD1. Looked up from germline, CDR1 is MDHEN and CDR2 is SYDVKM. The CDR3 sequence is 16 residues long. V lost 1 base, J lost 8 bases, and 10 bases stayed unmatched. CDR3 in amino acids: CASSLLYRDRGIGYTF. CDR3 bases: TGTGCCAGCAGTTTATTATACCGGGACAGGGGTATCGGCTACACCTTC.

The V call is TRBV5-6, the J call TRBJ2-1; TRBD2 matches at 7 bases. J was trimmed by 8 bases and V by 1 base; bases with no gene match: 6. Germline-derived CDR1 and CDR2 are SGHDT and YYEEEE. The CDR3 covers 14 residues. CDR3 loop: CASSLPRGDYEQFF. In nucleotides, the CDR3 is TGTGCCAGCAGCTTGCCCCGGGGGGACTATGAGCAGTTCTTC. Drawing the rest from reference TRBV5-6 and TRBJ2-1, the complete variable domain is DAGVTQSPTHLIKTRGQQVTLRCSPKSGHDTVSWYQQALGQGPQFIFQYYEEEERQRGNFPDRFSGHQFPNYSSELNVNALLLGDSALYLCASSLPRGDYEQFFGPGTRLTVL.

This clone appeared a single time. V and J are TRBV14 and TRBJ1-6; D is uncertain. V was pared by 3 bases and J by 0 bases, with 9 bases between. The CDR3 loop spans 16 amino acids. The germline CDR1 and CDR2 sequences are SGHDN and FVKESK. The CDR3 is CASSQRRSSYNSPLHF. The CDR3 nucleotides are TGTGCCAGCAGCCAGAGGAGAAGCTCCTATAATTCACCCCTCCACTTT.

The chain uses TRBV7-3 and TRBJ1-6; D unresolved. CDR1 SGHTA and CDR2 FQGTGA come from the germline V gene. V was trimmed by 1 base and J by 5 bases, leaving 9 bases between them. The CDR3 runs to 15 residues. DNA of the CDR3: TGTGCCAGCAGCTTAAACGCAGGAAATAATTCACCCCTCCACTTT. Translation gives CASSLNAGNNSPLHF.

The chain links TRBV18 to TRBJ2-7; 14 bases map to TRBD2. The V segment lost 3 bases and the J segment 3 bases; nucleotides outside the gene matches: 4. CDR3 length: 16 residues. The germline gives CDR1 KGHSH, CDR2 LQKENI. CDR3 sequence: CASSPGLAGVLYEQYF. DNA for the CDR3: TGTGCCAGCTCACCGGGACTAGCGGGAGTACTCTACGAGCAGTACTTC.